A single sample is the source of the 15 T cell receptor beta chains below, sequenced in a study of T-cell reconstitution after alpha-beta-depleted transplantation in children (TCRdb year 2016). Libraries were built with PCR. The instrument was an Illumina HiSeq 2500. TCR libraries were prepared with molecular barcoding, using unique molecular identifiers to normalize TCRbeta repertoire quantification. TCRdb reran the public reads through fastp at Q25 and MiXCR, keeping productive beta chains. Rows with a matching CDR3 protein are joined into one entry that keeps the most common DNA and genes. The sample includes some 200,000 distinct CDR3 sequences, with about 6.3% observed a single time. Approximately 3% of the sample is held by the ten biggest clonotypes. The material was PBMCs from the stem cell graft donor, obtained from the stem cell graft. All receptors come from a human donor who donated a stem cell graft to a child with Wiskott-Aldrich syndrome.

In this sample, this clonotype turned up many times. This chain joins TRBV18 and TRBJ1-6; tentatively, D is TRBD1 (5 bases). CDR3 size: 15 residues. Germline assignment: CDR1 KGHSH and CDR2 LQKENI. Trimming removed 5 bases at V and 6 bases at J, with 14 bases between. As DNA, the CDR3 is TGTGCCAGCTCAGGAACGGGGGAGGGTAATTCACCCCTCCACTTT. Its translation: CASSGTGEGNSPLHF.

This clonotype was seen only a few times. The gene calls are TRBV6-2 or TRBV6-3 and TRBJ1-1, with 8 bases aligning to TRBD1. The CDR3 consists of 12 residues. The germline CDR1 and CDR2 sequences are MNHEY and SVGEGT. After removal of 6 bases from V and 9 bases from J, the junction contained 6 bases not matched to a gene. CDR3 bases: TGTGCCAGCAGCCAAGGGACAGGCAAAGCTTTCTTT. It yields the protein CASSQGTGKAFF.

The chain has TRBV18 and TRBJ2-7, with TRBD1 identical over 11 bases. Germline-derived CDR1 and CDR2 are KGHSH and LQKENI. This CDR3 comprises 17 residues. The trim removed 4 bases at V and 0 bases at J, leaving 8 bases unmatched. CDR3 DNA: TGTGCCAGCTCACTAAAAGGGACAGGGGGAATCTCCTACGAGCAGTACTTC. Translation gives CASSLKGTGGISYEQYF.

This clonotype was seen repeatedly, ten times or more. This chain joins TRBV29-1 and TRBJ2-3, with 8 bases matching TRBD1. V lost 5 bases and J lost 3; bases outside the gene matches: 1. This CDR3 has 12 amino acids. Germline-derived CDR1 and CDR2 are SQVTM and ANQGSEA. CDR3 coding DNA: TGCAGCGTTCGGACAGGGACAGATACGCAGTATTTT. Residues: CSVRTGTDTQYF.

This clonotype was counted between two and nine times. This chain uses TRBV7-7 with TRBJ2-2, with unresolved D. The CDR3 consists of 16 residues. Trimming cost V 1 base and J 6 bases, with 15 bases left between them. Looked up from germline, CDR1 is SSHAT and CDR2 is FNYEAQ (reference sequence). CDR3 DNA sequence: TGTGCCAGCAGCTTAGGGGTCCCCGGTATGCCCGGGGAGCTGTTTTTT. Translated, it gives CASSLGVPGMPGELFF.

The V and J genes are TRBV20-1 and TRBJ2-1; TRBD2 aligns across 12 bases. J lost 6 bases, V lost 6 bases, and 9 bases had no gene match. The CDR3 has 15 amino acids. Germline CDR1 and CDR2: DFQATT and SNEGSKA (reference sequence). In nucleotides, the CDR3 is TGCAGTGCCCCCAAGGCTAGCGGGGGGGCCAATGAGCAGTTCTTC. Translating it yields CSAPKASGGANEQFF.

This clonotype was seen only a few times. The rearrangement links TRBV14 to TRBJ2-1; D is uncertain. The V end lost 0 bases, the J end lost 4 bases, and 13 bases lay between the germline ends. The CDR3 is 16 residues long. Germline loops: CDR1 SGHDN, CDR2 FVKESK. Written as DNA, the CDR3 is TGTGCCAGCAGCCAAGATCTGGCGGTTATTTACAATGAGCAGTTCTTC. Protein product: CASSQDLAVIYNEQFF.

The V gene is TRBV7-6, the J gene TRBJ2-7; 8 positions match TRBD1. CDR3 size: 14 residues. V lost 0 bases and J lost 5; bases outside the gene matches: 3. The germline CDR1 and CDR2 sequences are SGHVS and FNYEAQ. CDR3 sequence: CASSLAGQGHEQYF. In DNA form, the CDR3 reads TGTGCCAGCAGCTTAGCTGGACAGGGCCACGAGCAGTACTTC.

This clonotype was detected a few times. The genes are TRBV2 and TRBJ1-2, with TRBD1 as a possible D gene (6 bases). The ends were cut back, 4 bases at V and 0 bases at J, with 9 bases in the middle. This CDR3 comprises 14 residues. Germline values: CDR1 SNHLY, CDR2 FYNNEI. For the CDR3, the DNA is TGTGCCAGCAGTGGGACAGCTGCTAACTATGGCTACACCTTC. Its translation is CASSGTAANYGYTF.

This clonotype was picked up many times. The DNA for the CDR3 is TGTGCCGCATCAAAGGACCTTGGGGGCTACGAGCAGTACTTC. Protein product: CAASKDLGGYEQYF. V and J are TRBV10-3 and TRBJ2-7; either TRBD1 or TRBD2 may supply D (5 bases each). The V end lost 11 bases, the J end lost 3 bases, and 20 bases lay between the germline ends. The CDR3 totals 14 residues. Per germline, CDR1 ENHRY and CDR2 SYGVKD.

This clonotype was recorded a few times. The CDR3 DNA reads as TGTGCCAGCAGCTCGGCGGGACCGCATCGGGAGACCCAGTACTTC. It codes for CASSSAGPHRETQYF. This sequence joins TRBV7-8 and TRBJ2-5, with a tentative D call TRBD2 (6 bases). Germline CDR1 reads SGHVS; CDR2 reads FQNEAQ. The CDR3 is 15 residues long. The germline V and J ends were trimmed by 4 bases and 5 bases, with 17 bases remaining between them.

This clonotype was seen at least ten times. J is TRBJ1-2 and V is TRBV25-1, with D maybe TRBD1 (5 bases). V lost 8 bases, J lost 4 bases, and 17 bases lay in between. Germline-derived CDR1 and CDR2 are MGHDK and SYGVNS. This CDR3 contains 14 residues. The CDR3 sequence: CASRSGAGGYGYTF. In nucleotides, the CDR3 is TGTGCCAGCCGTAGCGGGGCGGGAGGCTATGGCTACACCTTC.

This clonotype has a count of ten or more. This chain connects TRBV10-2 to TRBJ1-2, with a possible D match to TRBD1 (5 bases). Germline V gene sequence: CDR1 WSHSY, CDR2 SAAADI. The CDR3 contains 11 residues. V was cut by 6 bases and J by 7 bases, with 9 bases left in between. Written as DNA, the CDR3 is TGCGCCAGCAGCGGGGGACTTGGCTACACCTTC. Its translation is CASSGGLGYTF.

This clonotype was seen at least ten times. The chain combines TRBV20-1 with TRBJ1-1; a possible D gene is TRBD1 (6 bases). The CDR3 is 13 residues long. The germline V gene encodes CDR1 DFQATT and CDR2 SNEGSKA (reference sequence). V was cut by 5 bases and J by 1 base, with 11 bases left in between. The CDR3 protein is CSAETGENTEAFF. Here the CDR3 DNA reads TGCAGTGCTGAGACAGGAGAGAACACTGAAGCTTTCTTT.

This clonotype was seen ten or more times. The genes are TRBV15 and TRBJ2-3; TRBD2 matches 8 bases. J was trimmed by 5 bases and V by 0 bases; bases with no gene match: 10. The CDR3 sequence is 17 residues long. Germline loops: CDR1 LNHNV, CDR2 YYDKDF (reference sequence). The CDR3 coding sequence is TGTGCCACCAGCAGAGATAGCATACGGGGGGGCGGAGATACGCAGTATTTT. This translates into CATSRDSIRGGGDTQYF.